Listed below are T cell receptor beta chains from one sample, sequenced in a study of blood T cell repertoires in COVID-19. Libraries were prepared by immunoSEQ multiplex PCR; TCRdb keeps only in-frame clonotypes and omits some of them. The sample includes 65,000 to 70,000 clones, roughly 79% of them seen just once. Sequenced: peripheral blood. Source of these receptors: a man aged 55 to 69 with acute or convalescent COVID-19. The CDR3 runs from the conserved cysteine through the conserved F or W. The D gene is left open where the match is weak. For some rows the clone size is stated as once, few or many, or as a class when expanded; others skip it.

>TRBJ1-6|TRBD1|.|TRBV4-3
TGCGCCAGCAGCCAAGTTGGTTCAGGGGGGATCGGGTCTCTCCACTTT
CASSQVGSGGIGSLHF
>TRBJ1-5|TRBD1|.|TRBV3-1/TRBV3-2
TGTGCCAGCAGCCAAGCTGGAGGGGGCAACAATCAGCCCCAGCATTTT
CASSQAGGGNNQPQHF
>TRBJ2-7|.|.|TRBV6-5
TGTGCCAGCATGACAGTGCTTCGGGAGCAGTACTTC
CASMTVLREQYF
>TRBJ2-7|TRBD1|once|TRBV11-2
TGTGCCAGCAGTACAACGACAGGGGACGAGCAGTACTTC
CASSTTTGDEQYF
>TRBJ1-1|TRBD1|once|TRBV2
TGTGCCAGCAGACTGATCAGGGGGCCTGAAGCTTTCTTT
CASRLIRGPEAFF
>TRBJ1-5|TRBD1|.|TRBV19
TGTGCCAGTAGGACTAGTACAGGGGGCAATCAGCCCCAGCATTTT
CASRTSTGGNQPQHF
>TRBJ1-4|.|few|TRBV19
TGTGCCAGTACCTACCAACACCCACGGCAGGGTGTTGAAAAACTGTTTTTT
CASTYQHPRQGVEKLFF
>TRBJ1-6|.|.|TRBV5-1
TGCGCCAGCAGGGAGGGGAAGGATTCACCCCTCCACTTT
CASREGKDSPLHF
>TRBJ2-7|TRBD1|.|TRBV6-5
TGTGCCGGAATGGGACAGGTCAAATACGAGCAGTACTTC
CAGMGQVKYEQYF
>TRBJ1-1|TRBD1|.|TRBV27
TGTGCCAGCAGTTCCGCCGGGACAGTCCACACTGAAGCTTTCTTT
CASSSAGTVHTEAFF
>TRBJ1-2|TRBD1|.|TRBV5-6
TGTGCCAGCAGCCCATCACAGGGGTTAAGGTATGGCTACACCTTC
CASSPSQGLRYGYTF
>TRBJ2-1|.|.|TRBV5-1
TGCGCCAGCAGCTTAGTGGACTATCGGGACAATGAGCAGTTCTTC
CASSLVDYRDNEQFF
>TRBJ2-5|.|.|TRBV5-8
TGTGCCTGCCAGGGTGGTGCGGAGACCCAGTACTTC
CACQGGAETQYF
>TRBJ1-2|.|.|TRBV27
TGTGCCAGCAGTCACCCCTGGGGTTCACTCGACAGGATAACCTTC
CASSHPWGSLDRITF
>TRBJ2-5|.|.|TRBV5-6
TGTGCCAGCAGCTCGGGGGTTCGACAGCAAGAGACCCAGTACTTC
CASSSGVRQQETQYF
>TRBJ1-4|.|.|TRBV30
TGTGCCTATGGACAGTATAATGAAAAACTGTTTTTT
CAYGQYNEKLFF